This T cell receptor beta chain was captured in a study of early T cells in non-severe SARS-CoV-2 infection. Looking at the study overall: Alpha and beta chains were unpaired, from unsorted whole-blood bulk RNA.

General study results and limits: Matching against VDJdb likely underestimated virus-specific expansions, favoring anti-spike CD8.

This clonotype came up many times. The target antigen is unknown. CDR1 and CDR2 from the germline V gene are SNHLY and FYNNEI. V was trimmed by 7 bases and J by 0 bases, leaving 14 bases between them. CDR3 length: 15 amino acids. As part of library construction, unique molecular identifiers were attached to individual cDNA molecules. Each CDR3 protein is one row after TCRdb ran MiXCR on the 5' RACE reads. This table has 60,000 to 75,000 distinct CDR3 sequences, 12% appearing once. The sequencing input was whole blood. The rearrangement joins TRBV2 to TRBJ2-3; D is undetermined. This TCR was sampled from an adult who was a healthcare worker with PCR-confirmed SARS-CoV-2 infection or an uninfected control (not recorded which). The CDR3 spells CASISTTPSTDTQYF. CDR3 DNA sequence: TGTGCCAGCATATCGACCACTCCTAGCACAGATACGCAGTATTTT.